This T cell receptor (beta chain) was identified during a study of T cell clones after liver transplantation. Across the whole study: A pre-transplant mixed lymphocyte reaction with TCRbeta sequencing defined graft-donor-reactive clones followed in post-transplant blood.

The CDR3 length is 14 residues. Germline V gene lookup returns CDR1 SGHAT and CDR2 FQNNGV. Germline trimming cut 5 bases from V and 5 bases from J; bases unmatched to any gene: 8. Notes on this clone: The antigen is not known.

Assay: immunoSEQ multiplex PCR; the TCRdb copy retains only in-frame clones and omits some. Of around 80,000 clones in the sample, roughly 85% were seen once. Study-level findings and limits: Conclusions were preliminary, with small, heterogeneous patient groups. Rather than being deleted, graft donor-reactive T cells may have moved into the graft. Compared with third party-reactive sequences, donor-reactive ones declined more, independent of withdrawal success.

V is TRBV11-2 and J is TRBJ2-7; 8 nucleotides match TRBD1. The TCR comes from a human patient who received a liver transplant. Some T cells may be transferred from the graft donor. The specimen was CD4+ T cells from blood, collected around 45 months after liver transplant. CDR3 region: CASSPRTGRNEQYF. The CDR3 coding sequence is TGTGCCAGCAGCCCCCGGACAGGGAGAAACGAGCAGTACTTC.